One sample yielded the 10 T cell receptor beta chains listed below, sequenced in a study of blood T cell repertoires in COVID-19. TCRdb keeps only in-frame clones here, not all; method: immunoSEQ multiplex PCR. The sample records roughly 250,000 clones, 90% to 95% being singletons. Sequenced: PBMCs or T cells enriched from blood (not recorded which). These TCRs come from a woman aged 18-29 years who had recovered from COVID-19.

The chain carries TRBV12-3 or TRBV12-4 and TRBJ1-2, with a tentative D call TRBD1 (5 bases). CDR3 size: 11 residues. V was pared by 5 bases and J by 8 bases, with 9 bases between. The DNA of the CDR3 is TGTGCCAGCAGTATCCGACAGGGCTACACCTTC. Translating it yields CASSIRQGYTF.

V is TRBV2 and J is TRBJ1-1; D is ambiguous. Trimming left V 2 bases short and J 1 base short, with 5 bases between. Germline assignment: CDR1 SNHLY and CDR2 FYNNEI. CDR3 length equals 13 residues. Here the CDR3 DNA reads TGTGCCAGCAGTGAAATTCGGAACACTGAAGCTTTCTTT. This sequence encodes CASSEIRNTEAFF.

The genes are TRBV9 and TRBJ2-3; D is unresolved. V was clipped by 0 bases and J by 0 bases, with 8 bases between them. The CDR3 has 15 residues. CDR1 is SGDLS, CDR2 YYNGEE, per germline. The CDR3: CASSVGLPSTDTQYF. The CDR3 DNA reads as TGTGCCAGCAGCGTAGGGCTCCCGAGCACAGATACGCAGTATTTT.

This clone was counted a few times. The chain carries TRBV19 and TRBJ2-7, with D unresolved. The CDR3 loop spans 12 amino acids. Germline V CDR1 and CDR2: LNHDA, SQIVND (reference sequence). The ends were cut back, 3 bases at V and 6 bases at J, with 9 bases in the middle. The CDR3 sequence is CASSMRSGEQYF. The CDR3 nucleotides read TGTGCCAGTAGTATGAGGTCTGGCGAGCAGTACTTC.

The chain recombines TRBV27 with TRBJ1-1; maybe TRBD1 (5 bases). V was trimmed by 5 bases and J by 1 base, leaving 8 bases between them. Per germline, CDR1 MNHEY and CDR2 SMNVEV (reference sequence). This CDR3 contains 13 residues. CDR3 sequence: CASSLTENTEAFF. The CDR3 DNA reads TGTGCCAGCAGTCTGACAGAGAACACTGAAGCTTTCTTT.

In this sample, this clone turned up once. The V call is TRBV13, the J call TRBJ2-4, with D perhaps matching TRBD2 (6 bases). Germline CDR1 and CDR2: PRHDT and FYEKMQ (reference sequence). The CDR3 totals 13 residues. V dropped 7 bases and J dropped 7 bases, with 14 bases sitting between them. CDR3 sequence: CASKPRDWNIQYF. The CDR3 region has the DNA TGTGCCAGCAAGCCGAGGGACTGGAACATTCAGTACTTC.

The count of this clone is one. The chain has TRBV13 and TRBJ2-7, with D tentatively TRBD2 (5 bases). V lost 5 bases and J lost 4, with 21 bases in between. Per germline, CDR1 PRHDT and CDR2 FYEKMQ (reference sequence). The CDR3 totals 16 residues. CDR3 bases: TGTGCCAGCAGCCACGAGGGCCGTGACGCTTCTTACGAGCAGTACTTC. This codes for CASSHEGRDASYEQYF.

The chain uses TRBV29-1 and TRBJ1-1, with D hard to call. The germline gives CDR1 SQVTM, CDR2 ANQGSEA. V was cut by 3 bases and J by 10 bases, with 12 bases left in between. This CDR3 region has 11 residues. The chain's CDR3 is CSVEVGVIAFF. CDR3 coding DNA: TGCAGCGTTGAGGTGGGCGTAATAGCTTTCTTT.

V gene TRBV29-1 combines with J gene TRBJ2-7; weak D call: TRBD2 (6 bases). V lost 7 bases, J lost 6 bases, and 28 bases lay in between. This CDR3 spans 16 amino acids. Germline V gene sequence: CDR1 SQVTM, CDR2 ANQGSEA. For the CDR3, the DNA is TGCAGCGCTCGCGGAGGGTCGCCGGGCGTCCTCGGCGAGCAGTACTTC. Amino acid sequence: CSARGGSPGVLGEQYF.

The CDR3, as DNA: TGTGCCAGCAGCTTAGGGCTAGCGGGGGGGCCAGGCACAGATACGCAGTATTTT. Its translation: CASSLGLAGGPGTDTQYF. The chain has TRBV11-3 and TRBJ2-3, with 12 bases matching TRBD2. Germline-derived CDR1 and CDR2 are SGHNT and YENEEA. The ends lost 1 base at V and 1 base at J; junction bases unmatched: 6. The CDR3 is 18 amino acids.